Below are 25 T cell receptor beta chains sequenced from a single sample in a study of glioma-infiltrating T cells. Using RNA template, CDR3s of TCR alpha and beta were amplified with iRepertoire arm-PCR. In TCRdb, the multiplex PCR reads were re-called with MiXCR into one record per CDR3 protein. Of about 4,000 distinct CDR3 sequences listed, 31% were seen once; the top ten hold roughly 24%. The sample comprised glioma tissue, nonneoplastic brain tissue, or PBMCs (not recorded which). Receptors were obtained from a human donor with low-grade glioma or glioblastoma, undergoing nonglioma brain surgery, or in good health (not recorded which).

The rearrangement links TRBV7-9 to TRBJ1-1; D gene ambiguous. CDR1 is SEHNR and CDR2 is FQNEAQ in the germline V gene (reference sequence). This CDR3 is built from 17 residues. V dropped 5 bases and J dropped 0 bases, with 19 bases sitting between them. The CDR3 here is CASSRMKSPAMNTEAFF. DNA of the CDR3: TGTGCCAGCAGCCGTATGAAGAGCCCGGCGATGAACACTGAAGCTTTCTTT.

In this sample, this clonotype is hyperexpanded. J is TRBJ2-5 and V is TRBV6-1, with D possibly TRBD2 on 5 matching bases. Germline-derived CDR1 and CDR2 are MNHNS and SASEGT. The V and J ends lost 7 bases and 1 base respectively, with 10 bases between them. This CDR3 spans 13 amino acids. The CDR3: CASKVTTQETQYF. The CDR3 region has the DNA TGTGCCAGCAAAGTGACTACCCAAGAGACCCAGTACTTC.

The rearrangement links TRBV5-1 to TRBJ1-2; no definite D call. Germline V gene data show CDR1 as SGHRS and CDR2 as YFSETQ. The CDR3 spans 14 residues. Trimming cost V 4 bases and J 4 bases, with 14 bases left between them. Here the CDR3 DNA reads TGCGCCAGCAGCCCAAACGACGGCCCCTATGGCTACACCTTC. Translated, it gives CASSPNDGPYGYTF. Full variable domain (outside the CDR3, taken from reference TRBV5-1 and TRBJ1-2): KAGVTQTPRYLIKTRGQQVTLSCSPISGHRSVSWYQQTPGQGLQFLFEYFSETQRNKGNFPGRFSGRQFSNSRSEMNVSTLELGDSALYLCASSPNDGPYGYTFGSGTRLTVV.

This clonotype was observed once. The missing conserved phenylalanine or tryptophan at the end of this CDR3 makes a read error likely. This sequence joins TRBV4-2 and TRBJ2-7; TRBD2 agrees at 8 bases. The CDR3 extends over 15 amino acids. In germline, CDR1 is LGHNA, CDR2 YNFKEQ. Losses at the gene ends were 3 bases for V and 2 bases for J; bases not matched to a gene: 6. CDR3 protein: CASSQQRGTPYEQYP. The CDR3 DNA sequence: TGTGCCAGCAGCCAGCAGCGGGGGACCCCCTACGAGCAGTACCCC.

Concerning this clonotype: With a much larger clone just one base away, this may be a read error. The chain couples TRBV5-8 to TRBJ1-6; no clear D gene. V dropped 3 bases and J dropped 12 bases, with 10 bases sitting between them. This CDR3 comprises 12 residues. CDR1 is SGHTS, CDR2 YDEGEE, per germline. DNA for the CDR3: TGTGCCAGCAGCTATTCCAGATTACCCCTCCACTTT. As protein: CASSYSRLPLHF.

Within the sample, this clonotype is medium-sized. The rearrangement uses TRBV7-2 and TRBJ2-7; 8 bases fit TRBD2. The CDR3 covers 15 residues. CDR1 is SGHTA, CDR2 FQGNSA, per germline. V gave up 1 base and J gave up 3 bases; unmatched junction bases: 5. CDR3 region: CASSLDGGGYYEQYF. The CDR3 region has the DNA TGTGCCAGCAGCTTAGACGGCGGGGGGTACTACGAGCAGTACTTC.

This sequence joins TRBV4-1 and TRBJ2-7; D remains ambiguous. CDR1 and CDR2 (germline): MGHRA, YSYEKL. This CDR3 has 14 residues. Trimming took 2 bases from V and 3 from J, leaving 11 bases between them. The CDR3 here is CASSQSVGSYEQYF. The CDR3 DNA follows: TGCGCCAGCAGCCAATCCGTAGGCAGCTACGAGCAGTACTTC.

By share, this clonotype ranks as medium-sized. V is TRBV7-2 and J is TRBJ2-1, with TRBD1 identical over 7 bases. This CDR3 spans 14 amino acids. Germline values: CDR1 SGHTA, CDR2 FQGNSA. V lost 0 bases to trimming and J lost 9 bases; unmatched junction nucleotides: 5. CDR3: CASSLARKGAEQFF. The CDR3 nucleotides read TGTGCCAGCAGCTTAGCGCGGAAGGGGGCTGAGCAGTTCTTC.

In its sample, this clonotype was seen many times. V and J are TRBV7-9 and TRBJ1-2; TRBD1 agrees at 9 bases. Germline V lookup: CDR1 SEHNR, CDR2 FQNEAQ (reference sequence). The CDR3 loop spans 15 amino acids. The ends lost 5 bases at V and 3 bases at J; junction bases unmatched: 7. Here the CDR3 reads CASSLSGQGYYGYTF. Written as DNA, the CDR3 is TGTGCCAGCAGCCTCTCGGGACAGGGCTACTATGGCTACACCTTC.

About this clonotype itself: A read error may be the cause here, since a much bigger clone is one base away. The chain joins TRBV7-2 to TRBJ2-5; tentative D call: TRBD2 (5 bases). Germline V gene sequence: CDR1 SGHTA, CDR2 FQGNSA. The CDR3 extends over 15 amino acids. Trimming removed 3 bases at V and 4 bases at J, with 15 bases between. CDR3 nucleotides: TGTGCCAGCAGCTTGAGGGCAGAACCCCCAGAGACCCAGTACTTC. Translation gives CASSLRAEPPETQYF.

This clonotype was observed at least ten times. This chain links TRBV19 with TRBJ2-2, with TRBD2 matching 10 bases. The V and J ends lost 3 bases and 5 bases, in that order; junction bases with no gene match: 9. Germline V gene lookup returns CDR1 LNHDA and CDR2 SQIVND (reference sequence). CDR3 length: 17 amino acids. The CDR3, as DNA: TGTGCCAGTAGTATGTCTAGCGGGGGCCGTCGGACCGGGGAGCTGTTTTTT. This translates into CASSMSSGGRRTGELFF.

In this sample, this clonotype turned up many times. The chain recombines TRBV2 with TRBJ1-1; a possible D gene is TRBD1 (6 bases). Germline V CDR1 and CDR2: SNHLY, FYNNEI. The CDR3 is 14 residues long. V was cut by 6 bases and J by 6 bases, with 17 bases left in between. The CDR3 DNA is TGTGCCAGCAGATCTCCAGGGGAAGTCCCTGAAGCTTTCTTT. It translates to CASRSPGEVPEAFF.

The chain recombines TRBV4-1 with TRBJ2-1; the D gene is possibly TRBD2 (6 bases). CDR1 and CDR2 from the germline V gene are MGHRA and YSYEKL. This CDR3 has 15 residues. Between the trimmed V and J ends, which lost 5 bases and 6 bases, there was a span of 17 bases. In DNA, the CDR3 is TGCGCCAGCAGCTCCTCCGGGAGTAGCCGCAATGAGCAGTTCTTC. Its protein product is CASSSSGSSRNEQFF.

This clonotype was counted a few times. This rearrangement joins TRBV9 to TRBJ2-7, with D possibly being TRBD1 (6 bases). CDR1 is SGDLS and CDR2 is YYNGEE in the germline V gene. The CDR3 consists of 15 residues. The V end was cut by 3 bases, the J end by 3 bases, with 16 bases between. As DNA, the CDR3 is TGTGCCAGCAGCGGGTACAGGGATAGGGGCTACGAGCAGTACTTC. This encodes CASSGYRDRGYEQYF.

This clonotype was seen at least ten times. The CDR3 bases are TGTGCCAGCACCGGGACAGGGGGTCCGAAGCCCCAGCATTTT. This gives the protein CASTGTGGPKPQHF. The V gene is TRBV19, the J gene TRBJ1-5; 11 bases are shared with TRBD1. The germline V gene has CDR1 LNHDA and CDR2 SQIVND (reference sequence). The CDR3 runs 14 residues. The V gene end was trimmed by 9 bases and the J gene end by 8 bases; junction bases not matched to a gene: 9.

This clonotype was seen only a few times. The V and J genes are TRBV25-1 and TRBJ1-5; 9 bases line up with TRBD1. V lost 6 bases to trimming and J lost 4 bases; unmatched junction nucleotides: 1. The length of the CDR3 is 13 residues. The germline CDR1 and CDR2 sequences are MGHDK and SYGVNS. The CDR3 loop is CASSGQGNQPQHF. CDR3 nucleotides: TGTGCCAGCAGCGGACAGGGGAATCAGCCCCAGCATTTT.

This clonotype was seen repeatedly, ten times or more. The chain carries TRBV7-8 and TRBJ1-5, with a possible D match to TRBD1 (5 bases). V was cut by 1 base and J by 3 bases, with 10 bases left in between. CDR1 is SGHVS and CDR2 is FQNEAQ in the germline V gene. This CDR3 region has 15 residues. The CDR3 sequence is CASSLDGQYNQPQHF. The CDR3 DNA follows: TGTGCCAGCAGCTTAGATGGACAATACAATCAGCCCCAGCATTTT.

This clonotype was found many times. V gene TRBV3-1 combines with J gene TRBJ1-3; weak D call: TRBD1 (5 bases). The CDR3 has 15 amino acids. The germline CDR1 and CDR2 sequences are LGHDT and YNNKEL (reference sequence). V shed 0 bases and J shed 2 bases, with 8 bases lying between them. The CDR3 nucleotides are TGTGCCAGCAGCCAAGATTGGGGGACTGGAAACACCATATATTTT. It codes for CASSQDWGTGNTIYF.

In its sample, this clonotype was seen many times. The V call is TRBV4-1, the J call TRBJ2-7; D might be TRBD2 (7 bases). Trimming cost V 3 bases and J 2 bases, with 14 bases left between them. The CDR3 length is 15 residues. The germline CDR1 and CDR2 sequences are MGHRA and YSYEKL. CDR3 bases: TGCGCCAGCAGCCACCTACAGGGAGGGACCTACGAGCAGTACTTC. Translated: CASSHLQGGTYEQYF.

By share, this clonotype ranks as medium-sized (0.01 to 0.1%). The chain couples TRBV6-2 or TRBV6-3 to TRBJ2-3, with D unclear. The CDR3 length is 15 residues. Trimming cost V 4 bases and J 2 bases, with 13 bases left between them. Germline V gives CDR1 MNHEY, CDR2 SVGEGT. DNA of the CDR3: TGTGCCAGCAGTTCGGATCAAAGTGACACAGATACGCAGTATTTT. Amino acid sequence: CASSSDQSDTDTQYF.

This clonotype was observed once. This rearrangement joins TRBV11-2 to TRBJ2-2; D unresolved. The CDR3 consists of 14 residues. V was cut by 0 bases and J by 3 bases, with 5 bases left in between. Germline CDR1 is SGHAT and CDR2 is FQNNGV. This CDR3 is CASSLDQDTGELFF. As DNA, the CDR3 is TGTGCCAGCAGCTTAGATCAGGACACCGGGGAGCTGTTTTTT.

This clonotype showed up many times. The chain uses TRBV7-3 and TRBJ2-3, with 9 bases that match TRBD2. CDR3 size: 12 residues. Germline values: CDR1 SGHTA, CDR2 FQGTGA. V shed 4 bases, J shed 9 bases, and the junction held 2 bases outside the gene matches. The DNA for the CDR3 is TGTGCCAGCAGCTCGCGGGGGGGGACGCAGTATTTT. This encodes CASSSRGGTQYF.

This clonotype appeared many times. The chain uses TRBV7-9 and TRBJ1-2; D is possibly TRBD1 (5 bases). Germline CDR1 and CDR2: SEHNR and FQNEAQ (reference sequence). This CDR3 is 14 amino acids long. V lost 5 bases and J 3 bases, leaving 13 bases between the germline ends. The DNA of the CDR3 is TGTGCCAGCAGCGAAGGGGATTGGGACTATGGCTACACCTTC. It is translated as CASSEGDWDYGYTF.

The chain carries TRBV6-2 or TRBV6-3 and TRBJ1-2; tentative D call: TRBD1 (6 bases). V was cut by 0 bases and J by 2 bases, with 10 bases left in between. The CDR3 runs to 15 residues. Germline V gene sequence: CDR1 MNHEY, CDR2 SVGEGT. The CDR3 DNA sequence: TGTGCCAGCAGTTACTCGCAGGGGACCAACTATGGCTACACCTTC. Protein sequence: CASSYSQGTNYGYTF.

This clonotype was seen ten or more times. This rearrangement joins TRBV7-3 to TRBJ2-3; 8 bases fit TRBD2. The CDR3 sequence is 14 residues long. The V segment lost 5 bases and the J segment 4 bases; nucleotides outside the gene matches: 5. The germline V gene encodes CDR1 SGHTA and CDR2 FQGTGA. This chain's CDR3 is CASSAGLAPDTQYF. The CDR3 region has the DNA TGTGCCAGCAGCGCTGGACTAGCCCCAGATACGCAGTATTTT.